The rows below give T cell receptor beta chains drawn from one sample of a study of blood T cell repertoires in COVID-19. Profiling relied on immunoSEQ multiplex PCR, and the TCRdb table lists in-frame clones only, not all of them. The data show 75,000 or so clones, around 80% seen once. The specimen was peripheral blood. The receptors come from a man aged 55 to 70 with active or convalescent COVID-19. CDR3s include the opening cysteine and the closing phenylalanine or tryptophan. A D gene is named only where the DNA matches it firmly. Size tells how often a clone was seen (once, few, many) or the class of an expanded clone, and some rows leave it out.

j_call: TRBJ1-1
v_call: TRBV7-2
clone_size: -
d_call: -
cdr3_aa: CASSRNSIGSEAFF
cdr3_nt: TGTGCCAGCAGTCGAAACAGTATTGGCTCTGAAGCTTTCTTT

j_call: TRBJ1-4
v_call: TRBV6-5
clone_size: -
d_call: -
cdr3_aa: CASTNGRGWEKLFF
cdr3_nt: TGTGCCAGCACCAATGGGAGGGGTTGGGAAAAACTGTTTTTT

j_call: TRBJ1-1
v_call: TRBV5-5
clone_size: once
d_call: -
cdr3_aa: CASSLVKEGRTEAFF
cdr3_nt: TGTGCCAGCAGCTTGGTCAAGGAGGGCCGGACTGAAGCTTTCTTT

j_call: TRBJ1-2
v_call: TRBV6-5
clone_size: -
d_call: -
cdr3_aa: CASSYDRIFYGYTF
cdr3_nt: TGTGCCAGCAGTTACGACAGGATCTTTTATGGCTACACCTTC

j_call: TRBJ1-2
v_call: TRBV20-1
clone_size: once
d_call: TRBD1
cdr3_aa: CSASIGTVYGYTF
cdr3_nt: TGCAGTGCTAGTATAGGGACAGTATATGGCTACACCTTC

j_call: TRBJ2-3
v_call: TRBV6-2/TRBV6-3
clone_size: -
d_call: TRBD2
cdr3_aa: CASSFLAGGLRDTQYF
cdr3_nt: TGTGCCAGCAGTTTCCTAGCGGGGGGCCTCCGGGATACGCAGTATTTT

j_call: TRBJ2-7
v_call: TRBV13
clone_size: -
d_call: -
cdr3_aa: CASSLEGGPYEQYF
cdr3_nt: TGTGCCAGCAGCTTAGAGGGGGGGCCCTACGAGCAGTACTTC

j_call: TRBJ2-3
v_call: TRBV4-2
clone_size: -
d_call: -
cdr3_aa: CASSQDVSTDTQYF
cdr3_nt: TGTGCCAGCAGCCAAGACGTTAGCACAGATACGCAGTATTTT

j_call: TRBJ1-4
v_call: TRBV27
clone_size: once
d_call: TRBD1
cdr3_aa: CASSLSWQGVSNEKLFF
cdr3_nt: TGTGCCAGCAGTTTATCGTGGCAGGGGGTTAGCAATGAAAAACTGTTTTTT

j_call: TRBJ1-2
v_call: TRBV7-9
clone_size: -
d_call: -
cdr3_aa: CASSSTYGYTF
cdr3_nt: TGTGCCAGCAGCTCAACATATGGCTACACCTTC

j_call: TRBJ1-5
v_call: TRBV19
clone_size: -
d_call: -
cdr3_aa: CASSIDRGLDQPQHF
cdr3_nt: TGTGCCAGTAGTATAGATCGAGGTCTGGATCAGCCCCAGCATTTT

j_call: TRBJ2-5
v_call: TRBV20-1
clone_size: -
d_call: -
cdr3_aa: CSASVQGNFQETQYF
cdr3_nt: TGCAGTGCTAGTGTCCAGGGGAATTTCCAAGAGACCCAGTACTTC

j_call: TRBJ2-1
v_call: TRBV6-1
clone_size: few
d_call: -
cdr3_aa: CASSEFSSLESQRNEQFF
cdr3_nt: TGTGCCAGCAGTGAATTTTCGTCGCTTGAGTCCCAGCGGAATGAGCAGTTCTTC

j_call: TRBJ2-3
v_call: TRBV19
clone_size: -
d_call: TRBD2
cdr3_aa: CASSADLAGSTDTQYF
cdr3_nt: TGTGCCAGTAGTGCTGATCTAGCGGGGAGCACAGATACGCAGTATTTT

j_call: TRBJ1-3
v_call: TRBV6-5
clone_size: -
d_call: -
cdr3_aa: CATRDSYSGNTIYF
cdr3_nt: TGTGCCACCCGAGACAGCTACTCTGGAAACACCATATATTTT

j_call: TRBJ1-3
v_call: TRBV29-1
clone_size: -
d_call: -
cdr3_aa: CSGDTDSGNTIYF
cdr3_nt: TGCAGCGGAGACACGGACTCTGGAAACACCATATATTTT

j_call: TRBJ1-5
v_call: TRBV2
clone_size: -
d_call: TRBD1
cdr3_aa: CASSGRGTAHSNQPQHF
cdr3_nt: TGTGCCAGCAGTGGGAGGGGGACAGCTCATAGCAATCAGCCCCAGCATTTT

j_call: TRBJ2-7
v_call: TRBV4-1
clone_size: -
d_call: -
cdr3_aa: CASSLRGESSYEQYF
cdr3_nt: TGCGCCAGCAGCCTGCGAGGAGAGAGCTCCTACGAGCAGTACTTC

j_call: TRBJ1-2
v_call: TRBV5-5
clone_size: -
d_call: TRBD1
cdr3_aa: CASSLASGGMQGYTF
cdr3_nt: TGTGCCAGCAGCTTGGCGTCAGGGGGGATGCAGGGCTACACCTTC

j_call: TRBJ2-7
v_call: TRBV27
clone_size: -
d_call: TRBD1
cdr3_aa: CASSGQGPYEQYF
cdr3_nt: TGTGCCAGCAGCGGACAGGGCCCCTACGAGCAGTACTTC

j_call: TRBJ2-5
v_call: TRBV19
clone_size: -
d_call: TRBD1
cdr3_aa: CASRVTGTGPQETQYF
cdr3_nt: TGTGCCAGTAGAGTTACCGGGACAGGGCCTCAAGAGACCCAGTACTTC

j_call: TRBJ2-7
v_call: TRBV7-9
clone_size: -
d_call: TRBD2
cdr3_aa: CASSFGTSDYEQYF
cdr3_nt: TGTGCCAGCAGCTTTGGGACTAGCGACTACGAGCAGTACTTC

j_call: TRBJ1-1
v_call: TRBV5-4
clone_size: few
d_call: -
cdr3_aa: CASSPKRGWTEAFF
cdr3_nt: TGTGCCAGCAGCCCCAAAAGAGGATGGACTGAAGCTTTCTTT

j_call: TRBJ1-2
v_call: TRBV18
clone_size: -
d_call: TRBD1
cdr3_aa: CASSPGTGGYGYTF
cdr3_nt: TGTGCCAGCTCACCGGGGACAGGGGGCTATGGCTACACCTTC

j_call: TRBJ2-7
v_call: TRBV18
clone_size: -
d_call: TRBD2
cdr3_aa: CASSLATSGGLRAYEQYF
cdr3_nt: TGTGCCAGCTCACTCGCGACTAGCGGGGGCCTCCGGGCCTACGAGCAGTACTTC

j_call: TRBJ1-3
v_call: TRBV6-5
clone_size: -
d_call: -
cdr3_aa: CASNQGSGNTIYF
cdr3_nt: TGTGCCAGCAATCAGGGTTCTGGAAACACCATATATTTT

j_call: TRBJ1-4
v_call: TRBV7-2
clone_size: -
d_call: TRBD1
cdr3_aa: CASSVTPGQRNEKLFF
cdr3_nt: TGTGCCAGCAGCGTAACCCCGGGACAGAGAAATGAAAAACTGTTTTTT

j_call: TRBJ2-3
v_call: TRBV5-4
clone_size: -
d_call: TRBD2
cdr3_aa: CASSPGGGGTDTQYF
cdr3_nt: TGTGCCAGCAGCCCCGGGGGGGGAGGCACAGATACGCAGTATTTT

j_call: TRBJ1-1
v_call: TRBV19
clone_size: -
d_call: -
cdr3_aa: CASSSIMNTEAFF
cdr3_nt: TGTGCCAGTAGTAGTATAATGAACACTGAAGCTTTCTTT

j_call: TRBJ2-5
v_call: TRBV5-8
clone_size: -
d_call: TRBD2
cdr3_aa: CASTRRGGTETQYF
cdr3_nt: TGTGCCAGCACACGGCGGGGGGGGACTGAGACCCAGTACTTC

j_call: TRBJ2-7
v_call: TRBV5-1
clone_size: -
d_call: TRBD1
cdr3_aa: CASSHGTGSDEQYF
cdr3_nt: TGCGCCAGCAGCCACGGGACAGGGAGCGACGAGCAGTACTTC